The clone carrying this T cell receptor (beta chain) has just one count. Its antigen is unidentified. The entry originates in a study of monozygotic twins with cystic fibrosis. Trimming cost V 5 bases and J 2 bases, with 16 bases left between them. CDR1 and CDR2 from the germline V gene are LNHNV and YYDKDF (reference sequence). The CDR3 runs 15 residues. The assay was immunoSEQ multiplex PCR, and TCRdb's table has in-frame clones only and misses some. Found here are about 32,000 clones, 92% of them singletons; the top ten hold roughly 0.9%. Study results and caveats: Clonality was generally low (median approximately 0.0094), higher in the most severe patients.

This TCR derives from a girl aged 2 to 10 with cystic fibrosis. The V and J genes are TRBV15 and TRBJ2-7; D unclear. The sequenced sample consisted of blood. CDR3 nucleotide sequence: TGTGCCACCAGCCCTTCCACTCCCAATGCCTACGAGCAGTACTTC. Its protein product is CATSPSTPNAYEQYF.